The 18 T cell receptor beta chains below were found in one sample sequenced in a study of blood T cell repertoires in COVID-19. TCRdb's copy holds only in-frame clones and misses some; the assay was immunoSEQ multiplex PCR. Seen here are approximately 130,000 clones, roughly 91% observed once, and the top ten hold approximately 1.4%. Sample: peripheral blood. Receptors originate from a human donor in a cohort sampled during active COVID-19.

The chain links TRBV5-1 to TRBJ2-7, with 10 nucleotides matching TRBD2. Losses at the gene ends were 0 bases for V and 3 bases for J; bases not matched to a gene: 0. Per germline, CDR1 SGHRS and CDR2 YFSETQ. This CDR3 has 14 amino acids. CDR3 sequence: CASSLASGSYEQYF. CDR3 coding DNA: TGCGCCAGCAGCTTGGCTAGCGGGAGCTACGAGCAGTACTTC.

CDR3 sequence: CASSQDLGRDQPQHF. The CDR3 region has the DNA TGCGCCAGCAGCCAAGATCTTGGCAGGGATCAGCCCCAGCATTTT. The rearrangement joins TRBV4-1 to TRBJ1-5; D perhaps matches TRBD1 (5 bases). The CDR3 is made up of 15 amino acids. Germline V gene sequence: CDR1 MGHRA, CDR2 YSYEKL. The ends were cut back, 0 bases at V and 5 bases at J, with 11 bases in the middle.

The rearrangement uses TRBV27 and TRBJ1-2; D is possibly TRBD1 (5 bases). CDR3 length: 16 residues. Trimming cost V 3 bases and J 8 bases, with 22 bases left between them. CDR1 is MNHEY and CDR2 is SMNVEV in the germline V gene (reference sequence). The CDR3 region has the DNA TGTGCCAGCAGTTTGGAGTCAGGGTTGGGTATCTTCGGCTACACCTTC. It codes for CASSLESGLGIFGYTF.

This clone has only one observation. The chain recombines TRBV5-1 with TRBJ2-2; the D is unclear. The CDR3 covers 15 residues. V gave up 0 bases and J gave up 2 bases, with 8 bases separating them. Looked up from germline, CDR1 is SGHRS and CDR2 is YFSETQ. CDR3 protein: CASSLVSGNTGELFF. The CDR3 DNA reads TGCGCCAGCAGCTTGGTTTCAGGAAACACCGGGGAGCTGTTTTTT.

The V and J genes are TRBV28 and TRBJ1-5, with TRBD1 matching over 8 bases. Germline V CDR1 and CDR2: MDHEN, SYDVKM. The CDR3 totals 16 residues. V lost 3 bases to trimming and J lost 4 bases; unmatched junction nucleotides: 8. CDR3 in amino acids: CASSFSGTGQNQPQHF. The CDR3 DNA is TGTGCCAGCAGTTTCTCCGGGACAGGCCAAAATCAGCCCCAGCATTTT.

The gene calls are TRBV3-1 (or the pseudogene TRBV3-2) and TRBJ1-5; 11 bases match TRBD1. The CDR3 totals 15 residues. The germline CDR1 and CDR2 sequences are LGHDT and YNNKEL (reference sequence). V shed 1 base and J 6 bases; nucleotides not matched to a gene: 2. The CDR3 bases are TGTGCCAGCAGCCAAGGGACAGGGGGCGCTCAGCCCCAGCATTTT. Its translation is CASSQGTGGAQPQHF.

This rearrangement joins TRBV5-1 to TRBJ2-5; 10 bases map to TRBD1. The CDR3 length is 13 residues. The germline V gene encodes CDR1 SGHRS and CDR2 YFSETQ. Trimming removed 0 bases from V and 7 bases from J; junction bases left unmatched: 0. CDR3 in DNA: TGCGCCAGCAGCTTGGGGGACAGGGGGACCCAGTACTTC. Its translation: CASSLGDRGTQYF.

The chain employs TRBV5-5 and TRBJ2-7, with 11 bases that match TRBD2. The CDR3 extends over 17 amino acids. CDR1 and CDR2 from the germline V gene are SGHKS and YYEKEE (reference sequence). The J segment lost 2 bases and the V segment lost 2 bases, leaving 9 bases of the junction unmatched. The CDR3 loop reads CASSFLAGGPAAYEQYF. CDR3 DNA sequence: TGTGCCAGCAGCTTCCTAGCGGGAGGACCTGCAGCCTACGAGCAGTACTTC.

The CDR3 protein is CSALDLGGAYEQYF. The CDR3 DNA is TGCAGCGCCCTCGATTTAGGCGGGGCCTACGAGCAGTACTTC. The chain employs TRBV29-1 and TRBJ2-7; TRBD2 might be the D (6 bases). The V and J ends lost 7 bases and 2 bases respectively, with 18 bases between them. Germline V gene lookup returns CDR1 SQVTM and CDR2 ANQGSEA. The CDR3 contains 14 residues.

The chain uses TRBV7-9 and TRBJ2-2; 7 bases are shared with TRBD2. This CDR3 has 14 residues. The junction had 9 bases not matched to a gene; V was cut back by 6 bases and J by 8 bases. Germline lookup yields CDR1 SEHNR and CDR2 FQNEAQ (reference sequence). The CDR3 sequence is CASSQGLGIGELFF. The DNA for the CDR3 is TGTGCCAGCAGTCAAGGACTAGGCATAGGGGAGCTGTTTTTT.

With regard to this clone: The sample contains more than one DNA sequence encoding this CDR3. The CDR3 reads CASSLGGRETQYF. For the CDR3, the DNA is TGTGCCAGCAGCCTGGGGGGGAGGGAGACCCAGTACTTC. The chain has TRBV3-1 (or the pseudogene TRBV3-2) and TRBJ2-5; 7 bases map to TRBD2. Germline CDR1 is LGHDT and CDR2 is YNNKEL (reference sequence). This CDR3 has 13 amino acids. Germline trimming cut 4 bases from V and 5 bases from J; bases unmatched to any gene: 4.

V gene TRBV7-2 combines with J gene TRBJ1-2; D is undetermined. The CDR3 contains 14 residues. The V gene lost 1 base and the J gene lost 1 base, with 7 bases spanning the gap. Germline CDR1 is SGHTA and CDR2 is FQGNSA. In DNA form, the CDR3 reads TGTGCCAGCAGCTTAGGGCCTCTTAACTATGGCTACACCTTC. Encoded protein: CASSLGPLNYGYTF.

The V call is TRBV5-5, the J call TRBJ1-1; D gene uncertain. V lost 0 bases to trimming and J lost 4 bases, with 7 bases between them. This CDR3 contains 13 residues. CDR1 is SGHKS, CDR2 YYEKEE, per germline (reference sequence). CDR3 bases: TGTGCCAGCAGCTTGGTCCGGGTCACTGAAGCTTTCTTT. This encodes CASSLVRVTEAFF.

This sequence joins TRBV7-9 and TRBJ2-2, with TRBD2 identical over 11 bases. The germline gives CDR1 SEHNR, CDR2 FQNEAQ (reference sequence). With 10 bases clipped from V and 7 bases from J, the junction kept 14 bases outside the gene matches. CDR3 length: 16 residues. CDR3 DNA: TGTGCCATCGAGACGGTACTAGCGGGAGCTTTCGGGGAGCTGTTTTTT. Residues: CAIETVLAGAFGELFF.

V gene TRBV20-1 combines with J gene TRBJ2-7, with D tentatively TRBD2 (6 bases). Germline assignment: CDR1 DFQATT and CDR2 SNEGSKA (reference sequence). V lost 7 bases, J lost 5 bases, and 9 bases lay in between. The CDR3 consists of 10 residues. CDR3 in amino acids: CSGRENEQYF. The CDR3 coding sequence is TGCAGTGGACGGGAGAACGAGCAGTACTTC.

The chain has TRBV9 and TRBJ2-7, with 9 bases that match TRBD2. The germline CDR1 and CDR2 sequences are SGDLS and YYNGEE. CDR3 length: 15 residues. V lost 2 bases to trimming and J lost 0 bases; unmatched junction nucleotides: 3. CDR3 DNA: TGTGCCAGCAGCGTTAGCGGGAGCCCCTCCTACGAGCAGTACTTC. This encodes CASSVSGSPSYEQYF.

This chain links TRBV2 with TRBJ2-7, with 7 nucleotides matching TRBD1. Germline assignment: CDR1 SNHLY and CDR2 FYNNEI. The CDR3 is 16 amino acids. With V trimmed by 4 bases and J by 4 bases, 13 bases remained unmatched. CDR3 bases: TGTGCCAGCAGTGCCACCCGGACAGGCCCTTCGTACGAGCAGTACTTC. The encoded protein is CASSATRTGPSYEQYF. Complete variable domain (other parts from reference TRBV2 and TRBJ2-7): EPEVTQTPSHQVTQMGQEVILRCVPISNHLYFYWYRQILGQKVEFLVSFYNNEISEKSEIFDDQFSVERPDGSNFTLKIRSTKLEDSAMYFCASSATRTGPSYEQYFGPGTRLTVT.

The CDR3 region has the DNA TGTGCCAGCACCGAGACCGGGAACTCCTACAATGAGCAGTTCTTC. It encodes CASTETGNSYNEQFF. The V call is TRBV25-1, the J call TRBJ2-1; TRBD2 is a possible D gene (5 bases). The CDR3 is made up of 15 amino acids. V lost 7 bases and J lost 0, with 13 bases in between. Germline loops: CDR1 MGHDK, CDR2 SYGVNS.